This T cell receptor beta chain derives from a study of T cell responses to AZD1222 COVID-19 vaccine. Whole-study results and caveats: The sample set comprised mostly white British donors with more females, and clonal diversity was possibly underestimated. Baseline seropositives among AZD1222 recipients totaled only five or six. Unmutated regions of variants are reportedly targeted by nearly half of spike-specific TCRs.

On this clone itself: Its target is not known.

TCRdb's table, derived via immunoSEQ multiplex PCR, lists solely in-frame clones and lacks some. The table lists approximately 190,000 clones, approximately 94% of them singletons. This material consisted of peripheral blood, taken on day 0 of AZD1222 vaccination. This TCR was sampled from an adult in good health.

DNA of the CDR3: TGTGCCAGCTCGCCCGGGCGCCTAGCGGACAACACCGGGGAGCTGTTTTTT. Translation gives CASSPGRLADNTGELFF. The genes are TRBV18 and TRBJ2-2; 7 positions match TRBD2. This CDR3 is 17 amino acids long. CDR1 and CDR2 from the germline V gene are KGHSH and LQKENI. V lost 6 bases to trimming and J lost 2 bases; unmatched junction nucleotides: 12.